This entry is about one TCR beta chain. The antigen is unknown. This sample's treatment: about 20 received Ad26.COV2.S at low or high dose, single or two shots; a few received placebo; per-sample allocation not given. Collection of the samples took place on day 63 after the first injection of vaccine or placebo. This entry belongs to a study of Ad26.COV2.S vaccination and SARS-CoV-2 variants. Study background: Dosing was one shot or two shots 56 days apart. Findings and limits, study-wide: Total responses of T cells may have been underestimated by the analyses of TCR breadth and depth. Breadth measured for non-spike TCRs was similar across vaccine and placebo recipients.

Generated by immunoSEQ multiplex PCR, the TCRdb table keeps only in-frame clones and is missing some. The repertoire includes roughly 700,000 clones, roughly 90% of them detected once, and approximately 1.5% sits in the top ten. With 3 bases clipped from V and 4 bases from J, the junction kept 5 bases outside the gene matches. The CDR3 consists of 16 residues. In germline, CDR1 is LNHNV, CDR2 YYDKDF (reference sequence). The sequence derives from a person between 18 and 59 years old who received the Ad26.COV2.S COVID-19 vaccine or a placebo. The chain is built from TRBV15 and TRBJ2-3; 12 bases map to TRBD1. This specimen consisted of peripheral blood, obtained in a trial of Ad26.COV2.S vaccine versus placebo. The CDR3 loop reads CATSRYRDRGPDTQYF. The CDR3 nucleotides are TGTGCCACCAGCAGGTACCGGGACAGGGGGCCAGATACGCAGTATTTT.